This T cell receptor beta chain was obtained from a study of blood T cell repertoires in COVID-19. The germline V gene encodes CDR1 KGHSH and CDR2 LQKENI. V shed 4 bases, J shed 2 bases, and the junction held 1 base outside the gene matches. The CDR3 runs to 13 residues. Here immunoSEQ multiplex PCR was the method, and the copy in TCRdb shows in-frame clones only, minus some. This sample has some 250,000 clones, with over 80% found just once. The receptor was derived from a human donor in a cohort exposed to, infected with or recovered from COVID-19 (not recorded which). The donor label of this sample is uncertain. Sequencing was carried out using PBMCs or T cells enriched from blood (not recorded which). The chain couples TRBV18 to TRBJ2-7, with 8 bases aligning to TRBD1. CDR3 nucleotides: TGTGCCAGCTCACAGGACAGGGCCTACGAGCAGTACTTC. Translated, it gives CASSQDRAYEQYF.